This T cell receptor (beta chain) was sequenced in a study of CD8+ T cells in alopecia areata. General study findings and limits: When scalp samples are sequenced, resident alphabeta T cells of normal skin are also captured. Especially in alopecia totalis/universalis, lesional scalp showed greater clonality than normal scalp did.

CDR1 is MGHRA and CDR2 is YSYEKL in the germline V gene. This CDR3 has 16 residues. Trimming took off 2 bases at V and 1 base at J, with 14 bases between the two ends. It was cDNA, reverse transcribed from extracted RNA, that served as the sequencing template. TCRdb keeps only in-frame clones here, not all; method: immunoSEQ multiplex PCR. Of over 150,000 clones listed, 56% are singletons. This clone showed up just a few times. Antigen specificity is unknown. Sorting of CD4+ and CD8+ T cells was performed on PBMCs. The sequence was obtained from a human donor in good health. The J gene is TRBJ1-1, the V gene TRBV4-1, with D possibly being TRBD1 (5 bases). The sequenced material came from CD8+ T cells sorted from blood. The CDR3 protein is CASSQWDGPSNTEAFF. DNA for the CDR3: TGCGCCAGCAGCCAATGGGACGGACCTTCGAACACTGAAGCTTTCTTT.